Sequencing of this T cell receptor (beta chain) was carried out in a study of CD8 T cells in Susac syndrome. Reverse transcription of roughly 0.45 to 1 ug RNA was carried out with random hexamers. By means of immunoSEQ multiplex PCR, TCR beta CDR3 spanning 54 Vbeta and 13 Jbeta underwent amplification. TCRdb re-analysed the immunoSEQ multiplex PCR reads in MiXCR, keeping a single row per CDR3 protein. The data hold 150,000 to 190,000 distinct CDR3 sequences, with roughly 94% observed a single time. Concerning this clonotype: As yet, its antigen is unknown.

Notes on the study in general: The study recognized that its TCR sequencing and HLA analysis covered a relatively small number of individuals.

CD8+ and CD4+ T cells from blood underwent TCR beta sequencing, which was carried out in a high-throughput format. TEMRA cells were FACS-enriched, unlike CD8+ and CD4+ T cells, which were negatively isolated. This CDR3 contains 15 residues. V lost 1 base to trimming and J lost 6 bases, with 13 bases between them. The V gene's germline CDR1 is SGHVS and CDR2 FQNEAQ. The sequenced sample was CD8+ T cells from PBMCs. The sequence was obtained from a human donor with multiple sclerosis. The chain couples TRBV7-8 to TRBJ2-4; D gene unclear. The CDR3 bases are TGTGCCAGCAGCTTAGGAAGTCCCAGTGGAAACATTCAGTACTTC. Its translation: CASSLGSPSGNIQYF.